The clone carrying this TCR beta chain has just one count. This sample was taken from a study of blood T cell repertoires in COVID-19. Overall study: Italy, Spain and the United States were the sources of the convalescent and acute COVID-19 samples. T cells, B-cell-depleted T cells, or PBMCs provided the cDNA or gDNA that served as material.

Original data processing: Scientists estimated how many nucleated cells there were by amplifying reference gene primers. Produced via immunoSEQ multiplex PCR; TCRdb's table is partial and in-frame only. That table gives V, J and clone size, and the DNA gave D and trimming. The repertoire holds just over 90,000 clones, roughly 88% seen once, with roughly 1.5% in the top ten. CDR3 length: 14 residues. Germline lookup yields CDR1 SGHNT and CDR2 YYREEE (reference sequence). V was clipped by 0 bases and J by 2 bases, with 6 bases between them. V and J are TRBV5-4 and TRBJ1-3, with unresolved D. The origin of this receptor is a human donor with active COVID-19. The donor label of this sample is uncertain. The source material was peripheral blood. The DNA for the CDR3 is TGTGCCAGCAGCTTGGCCGGGACTGGAAACACCATATATTTT. Amino acid sequence: CASSLAGTGNTIYF. Looking up the rest from reference TRBV5-4 and TRBJ1-3 gives the full variable domain: ETGVTQSPTHLIKTRGQQVTLRCSSQSGHNTVSWYQQALGQGPQFIFQYYREEENGRGNFPPRFSGLQFPNYSSELNVNALELDDSALYLCASSLAGTGNTIYFGEGSWLTVV.